Below, 25 T cell receptor beta chains from the same sample are listed, as sequenced in a study of blood T cell repertoires in COVID-19. Clones were sequenced by immunoSEQ multiplex PCR, and TCRdb holds only the in-frame ones, with some missing. The profile covers fewer than 450,000 clones, with about 88% appearing a single time and about 1.1% taken by the ten largest. The sequencing input was PBMCs or T cells enriched from blood (not recorded which). Receptors originate from a woman between 18 and 29 years old who had recovered from COVID-19.

This chain connects TRBV5-5 to TRBJ2-7; 10 bases line up with TRBD1. The trim removed 5 bases at V and 4 bases at J, leaving 9 bases unmatched. The CDR3 loop spans 15 amino acids. Per germline, CDR1 SGHKS and CDR2 YYEKEE (reference sequence). The CDR3 sequence is CASRKSRDRGYEQYF. CDR3 in DNA: TGTGCCAGCAGAAAAAGCCGGGACAGGGGATACGAGCAGTACTTC.

Of note for this clone: A junction end diverges from the germline sequence, so it may reflect a read error. The chain combines TRBV4-1 with TRBJ2-7, with D unresolved. The germline V gene encodes CDR1 MGHRA and CDR2 YSYEKL. This CDR3 is 13 amino acids long. CDR3 in amino acids: CASSQDSLSVFHF. The CDR3 nucleotides read TGCGCCAGCAGCCAAGATAGCCTGTCAGTGTTCCACTTC.

Points on this clone: An end of the junction does not agree with germline; a read error may underlie this. The J gene is TRBJ1-1, the V gene TRBV10-1; 7 bases are a match to TRBD1. CDR3 length: 13 residues. The V gene's germline CDR1 is WNHNN and CDR2 SYGVQD (reference sequence). Written as DNA, the CDR3 is TGCGCCAGCAGTGAGTACAGGGGAACTGACGCTTTCTTT. Protein product: CASSEYRGTDAFF.

V is TRBV19 and J is TRBJ1-1; no reliable D call. Germline V gene lookup returns CDR1 LNHDA and CDR2 SQIVND (reference sequence). Between the trimmed V and J ends, which lost 2 bases and 0 bases, there was a span of 7 bases. This CDR3 comprises 14 residues. CDR3 sequence (DNA): TGTGCCAGTAGTATAACGGGGATGAACACTGAAGCTTTCTTT. It translates to CASSITGMNTEAFF.

This chain joins TRBV2 and TRBJ2-7; D is possibly TRBD2 (6 bases). Germline V gene data show CDR1 as SNHLY and CDR2 as FYNNEI. There are 15 residues in the CDR3. The V end was cut by 5 bases, the J end by 3 bases, with 17 bases between. The CDR3 DNA reads as TGTGCCAGCAGTATAGCGGCGGGAACAATCTACGAGCAGTACTTC. Translation: CASSIAAGTIYEQYF.

The J gene is TRBJ2-3, the V gene TRBV18; D is unresolved. The ends were cut back, 3 bases at V and 1 base at J, with 8 bases in the middle. The germline gives CDR1 KGHSH, CDR2 LQKENI. The CDR3 consists of 14 residues. The chain's CDR3 is CASSPGTGTDTQYF. CDR3 DNA sequence: TGTGCCAGCTCACCCGGTACGGGCACAGATACGCAGTATTTT.

The chain is built from TRBV27 and TRBJ2-7; 9 bases fit TRBD1. The CDR3 totals 13 residues. Unmatched junction bases numbered 3, after V lost 6 bases and J lost 3 bases. Per germline, CDR1 MNHEY and CDR2 SMNVEV (reference sequence). The CDR3 region is CASRGQGNYEQYF. CDR3 sequence (DNA): TGTGCCAGCAGGGGACAGGGAAACTACGAGCAGTACTTC.

The rearrangement links TRBV5-6 to TRBJ1-2; 8 nucleotides align to TRBD1. Germline loops: CDR1 SGHDT, CDR2 YYEEEE. The CDR3 contains 14 residues. J was trimmed by 4 bases and V by 2 bases; bases with no gene match: 4. CDR3 protein: CASSFVGQGYGYTF. Written as DNA, the CDR3 is TGTGCCAGCAGCTTTGTCGGACAGGGCTATGGCTACACCTTC.

The chain joins TRBV12-3 or TRBV12-4 to TRBJ1-1; D gene unclear. Trimming removed 7 bases from V and 1 base from J, with 7 bases in between. CDR3 length: 12 residues. CDR3 sequence (DNA): TGTGCCAGCAAAAGCGGGAACACTGAAGCTTTCTTT. This gives the protein CASKSGNTEAFF.

V usage is TRBV5-1 and J usage is TRBJ1-1, with TRBD1 matching 7 bases. With 4 bases clipped from V and 5 bases from J, the junction kept 5 bases outside the gene matches. The V gene's germline CDR1 is SGHRS and CDR2 YFSETQ. The CDR3 has 13 amino acids. The CDR3 DNA sequence: TGCGCCAGCAGCCCACAGGGGAGGACTGAAGCTTTCTTT. It translates to CASSPQGRTEAFF.

The chain joins TRBV28 to TRBJ2-1, with TRBD2 identical over 8 bases. The CDR3 runs to 15 residues. From germline, CDR1 is MDHEN and CDR2 SYDVKM. The J segment lost 2 bases and the V segment lost 2 bases, leaving 2 bases of the junction unmatched. CDR3 in DNA: TGTGCCAGCAGTTTAGCTAGCGGGCCCTACAATGAGCAGTTCTTC. Translation gives CASSLASGPYNEQFF.

The chain couples TRBV7-9 to TRBJ2-3; 7 bases are a match to TRBD1. Germline loops: CDR1 SEHNR, CDR2 FQNEAQ (reference sequence). The CDR3 spans 16 residues. With V trimmed by 5 bases and J by 3 bases, 11 bases remained unmatched. CDR3 DNA sequence: TGTGCCAGCAGCCTCGAACAGGGGCTCAGAACAGATACGCAGTATTTT. It codes for CASSLEQGLRTDTQYF.

V is TRBV7-2 and J is TRBJ2-3; D possibly corresponds to TRBD1 (7 bases). V dropped 4 bases and J dropped 1 base, with 18 bases sitting between them. This CDR3 has 17 amino acids. Germline CDR1 reads SGHTA; CDR2 reads FQGNSA. This CDR3 is CASSSMTRGVGTDTQYF. Written as DNA, the CDR3 is TGTGCCAGCAGCTCGATGACCAGGGGGGTGGGCACAGATACGCAGTATTTT.

As concerns this clone: Other DNA sequences in this specimen translate into the identical CDR3. In DNA, the CDR3 is TGTGCCAGCAGTCAAACAGGGGGCACTGAAGCTTTCTTT. It is translated as CASSQTGGTEAFF. The chain uses TRBV6-5 and TRBJ1-1, with 8 bases fitting TRBD1. Germline V CDR1 and CDR2: MNHEY, SVGAGI. The V segment lost 5 bases and the J segment 4 bases; nucleotides outside the gene matches: 3. The CDR3 is 13 amino acids.

This clone appeared a few times. This chain uses TRBV4-1 with TRBJ1-5, with D possibly matching TRBD1 (5 bases). The germline V gene has CDR1 MGHRA and CDR2 YSYEKL. This CDR3 spans 16 amino acids. V lost 1 base and J 0 bases, leaving 10 bases between the germline ends. CDR3 nucleotide sequence: TGCGCCAGCAGCCAAGTAGCAGGGTATAGCAATCAGCCCCAGCATTTT. Encoded protein: CASSQVAGYSNQPQHF.

The gene calls are TRBV18 and TRBJ2-1, with 7 bases that match TRBD2. After removal of 0 bases from V and 8 bases from J, the junction contained 10 bases not matched to a gene. Germline V CDR1 and CDR2: KGHSH, LQKENI. The CDR3 loop spans 16 amino acids. This CDR3 is CASSPPPGTNNDEQFF. In DNA, the CDR3 is TGTGCCAGCTCACCACCTCCAGGGACTAACAACGATGAGCAGTTCTTC. Based on the CDR3 plus reference TRBV18 and TRBJ2-1, the full variable domain is NAGVMQNPRHLVRRRGQEARLRCSPMKGHSHVYWYRQLPEEGLKFMVYLQKENIIDESGMPKERFSAEFPKEGPSILRIQQVVRGDSAAYFCASSPPPGTNNDEQFFGPGTRLTVL.

J is TRBJ2-2 and V is TRBV28; no firm D call. The germline V gene has CDR1 MDHEN and CDR2 SYDVKM. Trimming removed 8 bases at V and 1 base at J, with 11 bases between. The CDR3 length is 14 residues. The CDR3 sequence: CASSSPGNTGELFF. The CDR3 coding sequence is TGTGCCAGCTCATCCCCAGGGAACACCGGGGAGCTGTTTTTT.

This clone has just one count. V and J are TRBV29-1 and TRBJ2-7, with D perhaps matching TRBD2 (6 bases). This CDR3 spans 13 amino acids. Germline loops: CDR1 SQVTM, CDR2 ANQGSEA. Trimming pared 5 bases from V and 2 bases from J, leaving 13 bases between. The CDR3 DNA is TGCAGCGTTCAAAGCGGCGGGACCTACGAGCAGTACTTC. Amino acids: CSVQSGGTYEQYF.

This clone was found a few times. CDR3 in amino acids: CASTLSGGSYEQYF. CDR3 DNA: TGTGCCAGTACCCTTAGCGGGGGTTCCTACGAGCAGTACTTC. V gene TRBV19 combines with J gene TRBJ2-7, with 9 bases aligning to TRBD2. V shed 7 bases, J shed 1 base, and the junction held 5 bases outside the gene matches. The germline gives CDR1 LNHDA, CDR2 SQIVND (reference sequence). The CDR3 consists of 14 residues.

The gene calls are TRBV9 and TRBJ1-2; D might be TRBD1 (5 bases). Germline lookup yields CDR1 SGDLS and CDR2 YYNGEE. The CDR3 length is 16 residues. The V gene lost 2 bases and the J gene lost 5 bases, with 19 bases spanning the gap. The CDR3 region has the DNA TGTGCCAGCAGCGTTTGGGCAGGGACTGAAGATTATGGCTACACCTTC. Amino acid sequence: CASSVWAGTEDYGYTF.

The CDR3 DNA sequence: TGTGCCAGCAGCTTAGAGGGACAGGGGGACTACGAGCAGTACTTC. The encoded protein is CASSLEGQGDYEQYF. The rearrangement joins TRBV7-3 to TRBJ2-7; 11 bases match TRBD1. CDR1 SGHTA and CDR2 FQGTGA come from the germline V gene. Trimming removed 2 bases from V and 3 bases from J; junction bases left unmatched: 3. The CDR3 runs 15 residues.

V usage is TRBV7-9 and J usage is TRBJ1-2, with D uncertain. The germline CDR1 and CDR2 sequences are SEHNR and FQNEAQ (reference sequence). Trimming removed 5 bases from V and 8 bases from J, with 9 bases in between. CDR3 length equals 11 residues. CDR3 DNA sequence: TGTGCCAGCAGCCCCGGGGTAGGCTACACCTTC. Translation: CASSPGVGYTF.

The gene calls are TRBV5-1 and TRBJ2-2; 10 nucleotides line up with TRBD2. V dropped 4 bases and J dropped 6; count of bases not matched to a gene: 3. CDR3 length: 14 amino acids. Germline V CDR1 and CDR2: SGHRS, YFSETQ. The CDR3 DNA reads as TGCGCCAGCAGCCCGGGACTAGCGCCCGGGGAGCTGTTTTTT. Amino acids: CASSPGLAPGELFF.

The chain combines TRBV11-2 with TRBJ2-1; TRBD2 is a possible D gene (6 bases). V was pared by 4 bases and J by 3 bases, with 19 bases between. Germline lookup yields CDR1 SGHAT and CDR2 FQNNGV. The CDR3 length is 17 residues. The CDR3 loop is CASSSVGTGTRYNEQFF. The CDR3 bases are TGTGCCAGCAGCTCAGTGGGAACCGGGACTCGCTACAATGAGCAGTTCTTC.

This clone has a single count. This chain links TRBV5-1 with TRBJ2-1, with 10 nucleotides matching TRBD1. Germline V gene data show CDR1 as SGHRS and CDR2 as YFSETQ. Trimming took 6 bases from V and 4 from J; bases not matched to a gene: 10. The CDR3 covers 16 residues. The CDR3 reads CASTLSGTGDYNEQFF. DNA for the CDR3: TGCGCCAGCACCTTATCCGGGACAGGGGATTACAATGAGCAGTTCTTC.